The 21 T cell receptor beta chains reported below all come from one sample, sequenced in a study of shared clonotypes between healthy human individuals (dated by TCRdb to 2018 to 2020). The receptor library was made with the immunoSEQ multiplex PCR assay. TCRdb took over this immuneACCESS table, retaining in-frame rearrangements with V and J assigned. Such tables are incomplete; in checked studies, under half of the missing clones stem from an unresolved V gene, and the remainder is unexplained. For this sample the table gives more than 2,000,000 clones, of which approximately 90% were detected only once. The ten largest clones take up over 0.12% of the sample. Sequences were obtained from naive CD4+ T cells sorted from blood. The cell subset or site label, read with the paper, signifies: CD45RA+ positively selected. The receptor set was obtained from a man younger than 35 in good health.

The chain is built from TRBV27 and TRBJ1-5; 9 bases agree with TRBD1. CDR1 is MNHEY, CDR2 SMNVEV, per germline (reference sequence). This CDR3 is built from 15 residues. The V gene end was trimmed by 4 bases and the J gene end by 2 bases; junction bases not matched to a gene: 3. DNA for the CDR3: TGTGCCAGCAGTTGGACAGGGGTGGGCAATCAGCCCCAGCATTTT. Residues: CASSWTGVGNQPQHF.

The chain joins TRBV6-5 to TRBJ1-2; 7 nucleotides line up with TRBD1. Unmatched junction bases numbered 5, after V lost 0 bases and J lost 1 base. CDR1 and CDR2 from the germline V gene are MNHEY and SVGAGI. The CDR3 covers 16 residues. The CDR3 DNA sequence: TGTGCCAGCAGTTACTCCTACAGGGGTTATAACTATGGCTACACCTTC. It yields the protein CASSYSYRGYNYGYTF.

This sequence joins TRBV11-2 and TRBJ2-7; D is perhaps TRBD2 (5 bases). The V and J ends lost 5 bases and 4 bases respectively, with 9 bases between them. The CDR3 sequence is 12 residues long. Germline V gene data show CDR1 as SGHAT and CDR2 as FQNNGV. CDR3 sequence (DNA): TGTGCCAGCAGCCCACAGCGGTACGAGCAGTACTTC. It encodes CASSPQRYEQYF.

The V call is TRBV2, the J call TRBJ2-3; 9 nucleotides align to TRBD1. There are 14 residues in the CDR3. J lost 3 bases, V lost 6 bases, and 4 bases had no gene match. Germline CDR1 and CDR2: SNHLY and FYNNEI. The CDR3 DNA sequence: TGTGCCAGCAGACAGGGGGCCGGAACAGATACGCAGTATTTT. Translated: CASRQGAGTDTQYF. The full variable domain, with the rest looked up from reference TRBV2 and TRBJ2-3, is EPEVTQTPSHQVTQMGQEVILRCVPISNHLYFYWYRQILGQKVEFLVSFYNNEISEKSEIFDDQFSVERPDGSNFTLKIRSTKLEDSAMYFCASRQGAGTDTQYFGPGTRLTVL.

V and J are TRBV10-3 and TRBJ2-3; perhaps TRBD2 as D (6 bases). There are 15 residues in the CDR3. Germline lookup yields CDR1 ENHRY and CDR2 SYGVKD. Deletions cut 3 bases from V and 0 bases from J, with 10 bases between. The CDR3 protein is CAISDDGTSTDTQYF. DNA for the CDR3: TGTGCCATCAGTGACGATGGGACTAGCACAGATACGCAGTATTTT.

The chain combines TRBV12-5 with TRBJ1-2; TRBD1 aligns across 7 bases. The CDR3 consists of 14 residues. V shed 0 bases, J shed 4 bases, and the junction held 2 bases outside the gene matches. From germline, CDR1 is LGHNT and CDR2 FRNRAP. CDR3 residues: CASGLVGTVYGYTF. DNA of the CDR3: TGTGCTAGTGGTTTGGTAGGGACAGTCTATGGCTACACCTTC.

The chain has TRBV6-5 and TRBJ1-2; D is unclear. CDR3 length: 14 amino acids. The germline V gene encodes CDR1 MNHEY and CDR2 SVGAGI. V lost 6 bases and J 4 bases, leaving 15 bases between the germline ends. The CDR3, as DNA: TGTGCCAGCAGAGCGATCGCGGAGTTCTATGGCTACACCTTC. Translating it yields CASRAIAEFYGYTF.

The CDR3 DNA sequence: TGTGCCATCAGTGAACGAGACCTAGCGGGGGGAACCGGGGAGCTGTTTTTT. Translating gives CAISERDLAGGTGELFF. This chain joins TRBV10-3 and TRBJ2-2, with 11 bases identical to TRBD2. V was clipped by 3 bases and J by 5 bases; unmatched bases: 8. Per the germline V gene, CDR1 is ENHRY and CDR2 is SYGVKD. The length of the CDR3 is 17 residues.

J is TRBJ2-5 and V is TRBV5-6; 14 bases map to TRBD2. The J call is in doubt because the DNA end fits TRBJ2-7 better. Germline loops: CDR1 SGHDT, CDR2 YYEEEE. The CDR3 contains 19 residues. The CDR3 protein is CASSPRGTSGSWGTYEQYF. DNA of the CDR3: TGTGCCAGCAGCCCCAGGGGGACTAGCGGGAGTTGGGGCACCTACGAGCAGTACTTC.

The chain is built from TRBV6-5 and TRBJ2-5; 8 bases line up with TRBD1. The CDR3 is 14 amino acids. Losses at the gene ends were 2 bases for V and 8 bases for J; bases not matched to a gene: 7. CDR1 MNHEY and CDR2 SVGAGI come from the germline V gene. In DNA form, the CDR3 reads TGTGCCAGCAGTTACGGCCAGGGGGCAGTCACCCAGTACTTC. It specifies CASSYGQGAVTQYF.

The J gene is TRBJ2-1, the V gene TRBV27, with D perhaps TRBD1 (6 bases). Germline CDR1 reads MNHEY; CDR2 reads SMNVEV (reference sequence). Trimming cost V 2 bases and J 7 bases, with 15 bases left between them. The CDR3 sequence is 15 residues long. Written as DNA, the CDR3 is TGTGCCAGCAGTTTAGTGGGGGCTGGGTTAAATGAGCAGTTCTTC. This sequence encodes CASSLVGAGLNEQFF.

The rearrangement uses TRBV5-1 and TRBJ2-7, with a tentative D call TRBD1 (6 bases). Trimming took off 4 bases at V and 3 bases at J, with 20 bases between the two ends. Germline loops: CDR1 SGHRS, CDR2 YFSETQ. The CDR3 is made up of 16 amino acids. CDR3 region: CASSPGHRDLSYEQYF. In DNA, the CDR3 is TGCGCCAGCAGCCCTGGGCACAGGGATTTAAGCTACGAGCAGTACTTC.

The CDR3 protein is CASSLGLAGGYNEQFF. The DNA for the CDR3 is TGTGCCAGCAGCTTAGGACTAGCGGGGGGATACAATGAGCAGTTCTTC. This rearrangement joins TRBV7-6 to TRBJ2-1; 13 bases map to TRBD2. Germline assignment: CDR1 SGHVS and CDR2 FNYEAQ. J lost 4 bases, V lost 1 base, and 1 base had no gene match. The CDR3 extends over 16 amino acids.

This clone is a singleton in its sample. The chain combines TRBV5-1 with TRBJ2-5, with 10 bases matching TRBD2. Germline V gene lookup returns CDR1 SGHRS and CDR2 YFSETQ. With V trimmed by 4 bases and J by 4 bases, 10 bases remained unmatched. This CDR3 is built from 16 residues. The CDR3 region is CASSSRAGGPGETQYF. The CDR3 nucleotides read TGCGCCAGCAGCAGCAGAGCGGGAGGGCCGGGAGAGACCCAGTACTTC. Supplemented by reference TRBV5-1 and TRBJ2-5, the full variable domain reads KAGVTQTPRYLIKTRGQQVTLSCSPISGHRSVSWYQQTPGQGLQFLFEYFSETQRNKGNFPGRFSGRQFSNSRSEMNVSTLELGDSALYLCASSSRAGGPGETQYFGPGTRLLVL.

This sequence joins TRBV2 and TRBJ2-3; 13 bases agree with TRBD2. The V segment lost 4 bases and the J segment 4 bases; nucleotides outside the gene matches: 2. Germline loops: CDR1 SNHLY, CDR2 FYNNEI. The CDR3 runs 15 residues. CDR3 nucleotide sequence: TGTGCCAGCAGTGGGACTAGCGGGAGATCAGATACGCAGTATTTT. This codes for CASSGTSGRSDTQYF.

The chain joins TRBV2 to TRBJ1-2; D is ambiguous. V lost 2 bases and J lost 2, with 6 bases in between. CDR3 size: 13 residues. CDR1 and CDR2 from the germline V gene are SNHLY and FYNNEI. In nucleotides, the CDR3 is TGTGCCAGCAGTGAATTTGAGAACTATGGCTACACCTTC. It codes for CASSEFENYGYTF.

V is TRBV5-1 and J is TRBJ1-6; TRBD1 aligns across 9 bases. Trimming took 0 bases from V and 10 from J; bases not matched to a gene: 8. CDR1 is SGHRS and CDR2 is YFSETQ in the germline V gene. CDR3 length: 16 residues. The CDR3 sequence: CASSLGDRVIGSPLHF. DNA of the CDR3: TGCGCCAGCAGCTTGGGGGACAGGGTGATAGGGTCACCCCTCCACTTT.

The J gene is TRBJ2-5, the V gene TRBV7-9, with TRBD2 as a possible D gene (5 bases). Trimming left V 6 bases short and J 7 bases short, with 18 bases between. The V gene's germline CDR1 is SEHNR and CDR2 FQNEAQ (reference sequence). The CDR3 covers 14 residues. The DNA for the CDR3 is TGTGCCAGCAGGGAAGGTTTGGTAGAGGGGACCCAGTACTTC. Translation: CASREGLVEGTQYF.

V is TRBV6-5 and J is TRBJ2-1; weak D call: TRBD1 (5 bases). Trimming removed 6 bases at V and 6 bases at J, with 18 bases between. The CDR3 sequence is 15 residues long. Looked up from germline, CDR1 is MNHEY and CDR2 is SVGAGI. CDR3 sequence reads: CASSPEGAAPNEQFF. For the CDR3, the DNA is TGTGCCAGCAGCCCCGAAGGGGCCGCCCCCAATGAGCAGTTCTTC.

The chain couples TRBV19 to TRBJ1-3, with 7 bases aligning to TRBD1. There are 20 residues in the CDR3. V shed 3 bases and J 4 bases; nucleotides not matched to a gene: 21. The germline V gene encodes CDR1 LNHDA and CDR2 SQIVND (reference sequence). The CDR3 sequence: CASSIARQGLLFSGGNTIYF. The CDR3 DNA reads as TGTGCCAGTAGTATCGCCCGACAGGGACTCCTCTTCTCTGGCGGAAACACCATATATTTT.

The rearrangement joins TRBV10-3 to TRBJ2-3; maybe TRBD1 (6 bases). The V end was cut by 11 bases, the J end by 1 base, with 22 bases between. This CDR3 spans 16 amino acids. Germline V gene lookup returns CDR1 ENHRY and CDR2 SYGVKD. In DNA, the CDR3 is TGTGCCGCGCGCCGCACTGGGGGCTGGGGCACAGATACGCAGTATTTT. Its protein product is CAARRTGGWGTDTQYF.